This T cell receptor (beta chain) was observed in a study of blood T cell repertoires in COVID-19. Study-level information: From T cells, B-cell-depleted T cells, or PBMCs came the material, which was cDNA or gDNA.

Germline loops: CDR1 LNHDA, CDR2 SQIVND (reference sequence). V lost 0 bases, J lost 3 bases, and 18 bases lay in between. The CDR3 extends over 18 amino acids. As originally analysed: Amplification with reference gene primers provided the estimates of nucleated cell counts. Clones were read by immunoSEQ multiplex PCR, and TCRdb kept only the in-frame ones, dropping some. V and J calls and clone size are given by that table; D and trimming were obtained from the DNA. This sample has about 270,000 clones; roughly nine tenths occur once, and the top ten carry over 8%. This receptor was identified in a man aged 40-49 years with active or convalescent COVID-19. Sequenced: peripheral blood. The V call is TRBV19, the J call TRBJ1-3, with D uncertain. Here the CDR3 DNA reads TGTGCCAGTAGTATAGATCATCTCCCCAGGCGAGATGGAAACACCATATATTTT. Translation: CASSIDHLPRRDGNTIYF.